This TCR beta chain was recorded in a study of technical replicates of blood from several donors. This clone was detected once. TCRdb's table, derived via immunoSEQ multiplex PCR, lists solely in-frame clones and lacks some. Among 75,000 to 90,000 clones listed, 90% to 95% were seen once. Germline CDR1 WNHNN, CDR2 SYGVQD (reference sequence). V was shortened by 6 bases and J by 8 bases, with 11 bases between the two germline ends. The CDR3 has 13 residues. Sequencing was done on a sample of T cells isolated from PBMCs. The chain links TRBV10-1 to TRBJ1-6; D unresolved. This clonotype originated in a human donor in good health. The CDR3 region is CASRGDLDSPLHF. In DNA form, the CDR3 reads TGCGCCAGCAGGGGCGATCTGGATTCACCCCTCCACTTT.